These 17 T cell receptor beta chains share one sample of origin, sequenced in a study of cytomegalovirus exposure and HLA in healthy donors. The PCR made use of 60 Vbeta and 13 Jbeta primers. The method was immunoSEQ multiplex PCR; TCRdb's version includes in-frame clones alone and lacks a portion of them. This sample contains under 200,000 clones. Material: PBMCs. The receptors originated from a man aged 30 to 45 in good health and CMV-seronegative.

The chain links TRBV29-1 to TRBJ1-1; D not certain. Looked up from germline, CDR1 is SQVTM and CDR2 is ANQGSEA. The germline V and J ends were trimmed by 3 bases and 4 bases, with 15 bases remaining between them. This CDR3 has 14 amino acids. CDR3 sequence (DNA): TGCAGCGTTGAGGATTTTGACTTTGGCACTGAAGCTTTCTTT. This encodes CSVEDFDFGTEAFF.

V gene TRBV10-3 combines with J gene TRBJ1-1, with D maybe TRBD1 (6 bases). The germline V and J ends were trimmed by 10 bases and 1 base, with 16 bases remaining between them. Germline values: CDR1 ENHRY, CDR2 SYGVKD. CDR3 size: 14 residues. The CDR3 loop is CATRRGGANTEAFF. The CDR3 coding sequence is TGTGCCACCAGGAGGGGGGGGGCGAACACTGAAGCTTTCTTT.

The genes are TRBV11-1 and TRBJ1-3; D might be TRBD1 (6 bases). From germline, CDR1 is SGHAT and CDR2 FQDESV (reference sequence). The ends were cut back, 5 bases at V and 0 bases at J, with 14 bases in the middle. The length of the CDR3 is 16 residues. CDR3 in DNA: TGTGCCAGCAGCCTGAGGACAGTTTACTCTGGAAACACCATATATTTT. It codes for CASSLRTVYSGNTIYF.

J is TRBJ2-3 and V is TRBV5-1; 11 nucleotides match TRBD2. The trim removed 4 bases at V and 0 bases at J, leaving 4 bases unmatched. Germline values: CDR1 SGHRS, CDR2 YFSETQ. The CDR3 length is 16 residues. DNA of the CDR3: TGCGCCAGCAGCAAGGGACTAGCGGCCAGCACAGATACGCAGTATTTT. Amino acid sequence: CASSKGLAASTDTQYF.

The J gene is TRBJ2-5, the V gene TRBV27, with D unclear. From germline, CDR1 is MNHEY and CDR2 SMNVEV (reference sequence). V was trimmed by 2 bases and J by 4 bases, leaving 8 bases between them. The CDR3 is 13 residues long. CDR3 loop: CASSLGRPETQYF. For the CDR3, the DNA is TGTGCCAGCAGTTTAGGCAGGCCAGAGACCCAGTACTTC.

The rearrangement links TRBV6-1 to TRBJ2-6; D might be TRBD1 (6 bases). This CDR3 region has 15 residues. Germline lookup yields CDR1 MNHNS and CDR2 SASEGT. V was pared by 3 bases and J by 3 bases, with 9 bases between. The CDR3, as DNA: TGTGCCAGCAGTGACAGGGACAATGGGGCCAACGTCCTGACTTTC. This codes for CASSDRDNGANVLTF.

The V gene is TRBV7-2, the J gene TRBJ2-1; 8 bases agree with TRBD2. CDR1 is SGHTA, CDR2 FQGNSA, per germline. J was trimmed by 10 bases and V by 4 bases; bases with no gene match: 12. This CDR3 is built from 15 residues. The CDR3 DNA reads as TGTGCCAGCAGCTCGACTAGCGCCCTCCCTGGGGAGCAGTTCTTC. Its translation is CASSSTSALPGEQFF.

The genes are TRBV28 and TRBJ1-2, with D possibly matching TRBD1 (5 bases). There are 14 residues in the CDR3. Germline V gene lookup returns CDR1 MDHEN and CDR2 SYDVKM. V lost 7 bases and J lost 5, with 17 bases in between. The CDR3: CASTLAAGGYGYTF. The CDR3 DNA reads TGTGCCAGCACCCTCGCAGCGGGGGGATATGGCTACACCTTC.

The CDR3 bases are TGTGCCAGCAGTAAGGCAGGCCCTGCGGCTTTCTTT. Translated, it gives CASSKAGPAAFF. The chain has TRBV6-1 and TRBJ1-1; D gene uncertain. The germline gives CDR1 MNHNS, CDR2 SASEGT. V lost 5 bases and J 11 bases, leaving 15 bases between the germline ends. The CDR3 consists of 12 residues.

Note on this clone: Mismatch with germline at one junction end may stem from a read error. Other DNA sequences in this sample translate to the same CDR3. This sequence joins TRBV7-2 and TRBJ1-1; D might be TRBD1 (5 bases). CDR3 length: 12 residues. Germline V gene sequence: CDR1 SGHTA, CDR2 FQGNSA. This chain's CDR3 is CASSLRVAEAFF. The DNA for the CDR3 is TGTGCCAGCAGCCTCAGGGTCGCTGAAGCCTTCTTT. Combining the CDR3 with reference TRBV7-2 and TRBJ1-1 gives the whole variable domain GAGVSQSPSNKVTEKGKDVELRCDPISGHTALYWYRQSLGQGLEFLIYFQGNSAPDKSGLPSDRFSAERTGGSVSTLTIQRTQQEDSAVYLCASSLRVAEAFFGQGTRLTVV.

The chain employs TRBV2 and TRBJ2-5; possible D gene TRBD1, 5 bases. The end of the DNA is better explained by TRBJ2-7, so the J call may be wrong. Per germline, CDR1 SNHLY and CDR2 FYNNEI. This CDR3 region has 12 residues. The CDR3 sequence: CASRWGSYEQYF. The CDR3 coding sequence is TGTGCCAGCAGGTGGGGCAGCTACGAGCAGTACTTC.

The chain is built from TRBV5-4 and TRBJ2-1; D is perhaps TRBD2 (6 bases). The CDR3 runs to 15 residues. Germline V lookup: CDR1 SGHNT, CDR2 YYREEE (reference sequence). The V gene lost 3 bases and the J gene lost 2 bases, with 12 bases spanning the gap. The CDR3 sequence: CASSYLAAAYNEQFF. The CDR3, as DNA: TGTGCCAGCAGCTACTTAGCGGCCGCCTACAATGAGCAGTTCTTC.

The rearrangement links TRBV28 to TRBJ2-2; D is perhaps TRBD1 (5 bases). Trimming left V 5 bases short and J 2 bases short, with 12 bases between. Germline V lookup: CDR1 MDHEN, CDR2 SYDVKM. This CDR3 is built from 15 residues. CDR3 sequence reads: CASSRTTANTGELFF. The CDR3 coding sequence is TGTGCCAGCAGTCGAACGACAGCTAACACCGGGGAGCTGTTTTTT.

This chain joins TRBV11-2 and TRBJ2-1, with 9 positions matching TRBD2. The germline V gene has CDR1 SGHAT and CDR2 FQNNGV. The CDR3 sequence is 16 residues long. J was trimmed by 4 bases and V by 5 bases; bases with no gene match: 9. CDR3 amino acids: CASSPRLAALYNEQFF. The CDR3 nucleotides read TGTGCCAGCAGCCCGAGACTAGCGGCGTTATACAATGAGCAGTTCTTC.

The genes are TRBV5-1 and TRBJ1-6; TRBD1 is a possible D gene (5 bases). The CDR3 extends over 15 amino acids. Germline-derived CDR1 and CDR2 are SGHRS and YFSETQ. With 4 bases removed from V and 5 bases from J, the gap between germline ends came to 13 bases. The CDR3 sequence: CASSVVGLDNSPLHF. The CDR3 coding sequence is TGCGCCAGCAGCGTGGTGGGGCTAGATAATTCACCCCTCCACTTT.

The gene calls are TRBV18 and TRBJ2-1, with 10 bases that match TRBD2. CDR1 is KGHSH, CDR2 LQKENI, per germline. After removal of 3 bases from V and 6 bases from J, the junction contained 8 bases not matched to a gene. The CDR3 runs to 16 residues. The CDR3 here is CASSPVPSGSRNEQFF. The CDR3 region has the DNA TGTGCCAGCTCACCGGTGCCTAGCGGGAGCCGCAATGAGCAGTTCTTC.

The chain couples TRBV29-1 to TRBJ1-2; D is uncertain. The germline CDR1 and CDR2 sequences are SQVTM and ANQGSEA. CDR3 length: 11 amino acids. Trimming took off 2 bases at V and 4 bases at J, with 5 bases between the two ends. CDR3 coding DNA: TGCAGCGTTGAAAGCGGCTATGGCTACACCTTC. It is translated as CSVESGYGYTF.